These T cell receptor beta chains were read from a single sample in a study of CD8 T cells in ankylosing spondylitis. TCRdb re-derived calls from the 5' RACE reads in MiXCR, one entry per CDR3 protein. This sample has fewer than 550,000 distinct CDR3 sequences; approximately 5.3% occur once, and the top ten carry roughly 3.5%. Sequenced: blood, either unsorted or a sorted T cell fraction (not recorded which). These receptors originate from a male donor with ankylosing spondylitis. The CDR3 runs from the conserved cysteine through the conserved F or W. The order of the fields is D gene, clone size, V gene, J gene, CDR3 DNA, CDR3 protein. A D gene is named only where the DNA matches it firmly. Where a row states a size, it is once, few, many or the class of an expanded clone; other rows omit it.

D: -
size: many
V: TRBV20-1
J: TRBJ2-2
DNA: TGCAGTGCTAGGTCGGGATCGAACACCGGGGAGCTGTTTTTT
CDR3: CSARSGSNTGELFF

D: TRBD1
size: many
V: TRBV28
J: TRBJ1-1
DNA: TGTGCCAGCAGTTTATCGGACGGACAGGGGACTGAAGCTTTCTTT
CDR3: CASSLSDGQGTEAFF

D: -
size: -
V: TRBV9
J: TRBJ1-1
DNA: TGTGCCAGCAGCTTTCTCGCAGGGGTGAGCACTGAAGCTTTCTTT
CDR3: CASSFLAGVSTEAFF

D: TRBD1
size: many
V: TRBV28
J: TRBJ2-5
DNA: TGTGCCAGCAGTTTAGTCCTGACAGGGGCTCGGGAGACCCAGTACTTC
CDR3: CASSLVLTGARETQYF

D: TRBD1
size: many
V: TRBV28
J: TRBJ2-7
DNA: TGTGCCAGCAGTGGACGGACAGGGGTAGTCCCCGAGCAGTACTTC
CDR3: CASSGRTGVVPEQYF

D: -
size: many
V: TRBV5-1
J: TRBJ1-2
DNA: TGCGCCAGCAGCTTGGCCCCGGCAGGACTCGGCTACACCTTC
CDR3: CASSLAPAGLGYTF

D: -
size: many
V: TRBV7-8
J: TRBJ1-2
DNA: TGTGCCAGCAGCGCCCGGATTCAAAACTATGGCTACACCTTC
CDR3: CASSARIQNYGYTF

D: -
size: many
V: TRBV6-2/TRBV6-3
J: TRBJ2-4
DNA: TGTGCCACCCATCGGATACAGGGTCAAAACATTCAGTACTTC
CDR3: CATHRIQGQNIQYF

D: TRBD2
size: many
V: TRBV7-2
J: TRBJ2-7
DNA: TGTGCCAGCAGCCCGAGGACTAGCGGTCCGTACGAGCAGTACTTC
CDR3: CASSPRTSGPYEQYF

D: TRBD1
size: many
V: TRBV7-9
J: TRBJ1-2
DNA: TGTGCCAGCTACACGGACAGGGGCTATGGCTACACCTTC
CDR3: CASYTDRGYGYTF

D: -
size: many
V: TRBV4-2
J: TRBJ1-4
DNA: TGTGCCAGCAGCCATAAAAAGGGTCAGACAACTAATGAAAAACTGTTTTTT
CDR3: CASSHKKGQTTNEKLFF

D: TRBD1
size: many
V: TRBV29-1
J: TRBJ1-5
DNA: TGCAGCGTGCCACCCACAGGGGGCTCGGGACAGCCCCAGCATTTT
CDR3: CSVPPTGGSGQPQHF

D: TRBD1
size: many
V: TRBV12-3/TRBV12-4
J: TRBJ1-5
DNA: TGTGCCAGCAGTCACAGGGGTAGGGTTCAGCCCCAGCATTTT
CDR3: CASSHRGRVQPQHF

D: -
size: few
V: TRBV6-6
J: TRBJ2-7
DNA: TGTGCCAGCACTTACTTCCGGGTTCAGTACTTC
CDR3: CASTYFRVQYF